The TCR beta chain under discussion was sequenced for a study of cytomegalovirus exposure and HLA in healthy donors. Regarding the study as a whole: Association of a missense DCLRE1C variant with TCR beta V- and J-gene trimming was reported in a later analysis. Around 18,000 TCR beta sequences were associated with HLA alleles at 0.05 false discovery rate in a later analysis. Later analysis suggested links between common viral pathogens and several top significant clusters.

Looked up from germline, CDR1 is MDHEN and CDR2 is SYDVKM. The CDR3 is 16 amino acids. V shed 1 base and J shed 0 bases, with 13 bases lying between them. Concerning this clone itself: What it binds is not known.

It was with 60 Vbeta and 13 Jbeta primers that the PCR ran. In the authors' workflow: Among the unique TCR beta chains that a later analysis counted, roughly 80 million in all, roughly 10 million were shared. Profiling relied on immunoSEQ multiplex PCR, and the TCRdb table lists in-frame clones only, not all of them. The V and J calls and clone size are taken from that table; D and trimming were inferred from the DNA. Found here are some 140,000 clones, approximately 71% of them singletons; the top ten hold approximately 0.94%. The receptor comes from a woman aged 55-70 years in good health and CMV-seronegative. Sequencing was performed on PBMCs. The chain carries TRBV28 and TRBJ2-7; D uncertain. CDR3 DNA sequence: TGTGCCAGCAGTTTATCGCCGGTAATTAGCTCCTACGAGCAGTACTTC. It encodes CASSLSPVISSYEQYF. The entire variable domain, with the rest obtained from reference TRBV28 and TRBJ2-7, is as follows: DVKVTQSSRYLVKRTGEKVFLECVQDMDHENMFWYRQDPGLGLRLIYFSYDVKMKEKGDIPEGYSVSREKKERFSLILESASTNQTSMYLCASSLSPVISSYEQYFGPGTRLTVT.